The 7 T cell receptor beta chains presented below share a single source sample, sequenced in a study of Tregs in tolerant kidney transplant recipients (dated by TCRdb to the late 2010s). Libraries were made using the immunoSEQ multiplex PCR assay. In its TCRdb copy, this immuneACCESS table keeps in-frame sequences only and misses some clones. Where compared with another copy, unresolved V genes explain less than half of these, and the others have no known cause. This sample's table contains about 30,000 clones. Together, the top ten hold roughly 14% of the sample. According to the study, the label for this sample's time point signals: blood sample drawn before combined kidney and bone marrow transplant. The starting material was CD8+ T cells from blood, obtained before the transplant. These receptors originate from a human donor who received a combined kidney and bone marrow transplant.

Regarding this clone: Read sequence stops 3 residues before the CDR3 end, and the germline J gene provides the missing end. The chain couples TRBV19 to TRBJ1-1, with D perhaps matching TRBD1 (5 bases). V lost 1 base to trimming and J lost 4 bases, with 13 bases between them. Germline V gene data show CDR1 as LNHDA and CDR2 as SQIVND (reference sequence). The CDR3 contains 15 residues. The DNA read from the CDR3 is TGTGCCAGTAGTATAGGAGACAGTGCACTCACTGAA. Residues: CASSIGDSALTE. The whole CDR3 sequence reads CASSIGDSALTEAFF.

Worth noting for this clone: The DNA ends 3 residues before the CDR3 does, and the rest of the CDR3 is filled in from the germline J gene. V usage is TRBV20-1 and J usage is TRBJ2-7, with 10 bases identical to TRBD2. The germline CDR1 and CDR2 sequences are DFQATT and SNEGSKA (reference sequence). The CDR3 is 14 amino acids. The J segment lost 4 bases and the V segment lost 6 bases, leaving 9 bases of the junction unmatched. The CDR3 DNA, read in part, is TGCAGTGCCCCTGGGGCTAGCGGGAGTTACGAG. Its protein is CSAPGASGSYE. From start to end, the CDR3 is CSAPGASGSYEQYF.

Comment on this clone: The read ends 3 residues before the CDR3 terminus; that terminus is restored from the germline J gene. V usage is TRBV19 and J usage is TRBJ2-7, with 7 bases aligning to TRBD2. Germline-derived CDR1 and CDR2 are LNHDA and SQIVND (reference sequence). The ends lost 5 bases at V and 2 bases at J; junction bases unmatched: 3. CDR3 length equals 13 residues. This CDR3 is CASSYGLAYEQYF. Incomplete CDR3 DNA: TGTGCCAGTAGTTACGGACTAGCCTACGAG.

Notes on this clone: The read ends 3 residues shy of where the CDR3 ends; the end is completed using the germline J gene. This chain connects TRBV19 to TRBJ2-1; TRBD2 matches at 8 bases. Germline assignment: CDR1 LNHDA and CDR2 SQIVND (reference sequence). This CDR3 contains 14 residues. The V segment lost 3 bases and the J segment 7 bases; nucleotides outside the gene matches: 5. CDR3 bases read: TGTGCCAGTAGTATGAGCGGGAGTATAAATGAG. Amino acid sequence: CASSMSGSINE. The full CDR3 protein reads CASSMSGSINEQFF.

The CDR3 protein is CASSEGSSVHEQYF. The CDR3 bases that were read are TGTGCCAGCAGCGAAGGTTCGTCCGTCCACGAG. The V gene is TRBV27, the J gene TRBJ2-7; D ambiguous. The read comes to an end 3 residues before the CDR3 does, leaving the germline J gene to fill in the end. CDR3 size: 14 residues. Germline V CDR1 and CDR2: MNHEY, SMNVEV (reference sequence). V shed 6 bases and J shed 5 bases, with 17 bases lying between them.

The CDR3 loop is CASTKTPAYEQYF. Partial CDR3 DNA: TGTGCCAGCACGAAGACACCAGCCTACGAG. The rearrangement links TRBV2 to TRBJ2-7; D unclear. The CDR3 extends 3 residues past the end of the read, so its final part is completed from the germline J gene. V lost 7 bases and J lost 2, with 12 bases in between. The CDR3 is 13 amino acids. The germline V gene has CDR1 SNHLY and CDR2 FYNNEI.

About this clone: The sequenced fragment ends 3 residues before the CDR3 boundary, so the rest is inferred from the germline J gene. The chain joins TRBV20-1 to TRBJ2-1; 14 bases map to TRBD2. There are 14 residues in the CDR3. Germline values: CDR1 DFQATT, CDR2 SNEGSKA (reference sequence). With V trimmed by 6 bases and J by 6 bases, 4 bases remained unmatched. CDR3 residues: CSARGLAGVNEQFF. The CDR3 DNA, read in part, is TGCAGTGCCCGGGGACTAGCGGGAGTCAATGAG.